The clone carrying this TCR beta chain was recorded only once. CDR1 is MGHDK and CDR2 is SYGVNS in the germline V gene. The CDR3 totals 15 residues. V lost 2 bases to trimming and J lost 5 bases, with 14 bases between them. This sample stems from a study of T cells in tuberculosis. On the study more broadly: T cells were selected with CD1B tetramers loaded with glucose monomycolate.

Sequenced by immunoSEQ multiplex PCR; TCRdb stores in-frame clones only, minus some. The data show 55,000 to 60,000 clones, 88% seen once. Cells were sorted from thawed PBMC rested overnight and stained with GMM-loaded CD1B tetramer, viability dye and anti-CD3. The lipid loaded on the CD1B tetramers was C32 glucose monomycolate from Rhodococcus equi. Tetramer-sorted PBMC had been CD14 monocyte-depleted before freezing. Approximately 95,000 tetramer-negative cells were sorted from each donor. This chain links TRBV25-1 with TRBJ2-3; TRBD1 is a possible D gene (5 bases). This receptor was taken from an adult woman with latent tuberculosis. What was sequenced was CD1b-GMM tetramer-negative cells sorted from PBMCs. The CDR3 DNA reads as TGTGCCAGCAGTGAAAATAAGGGGATCCGAGATACGCAGTATTTT. This encodes CASSENKGIRDTQYF.